This is a list of T cell receptor beta chains from one sample in a study of PD-1 blockade in classical Hodgkin lymphoma. Clones were sequenced by immunoSEQ multiplex PCR, and TCRdb holds only the in-frame ones, with some missing. The sample has roughly 48,000 clones; about 89% are singletons. Sequences were derived from peripheral blood mononuclear cells (PBMCs), sampled before the fourth cycle of nivolumab. The receptor set was obtained from a human donor with classical Hodgkin lymphoma. CDR3s include the opening cysteine and the closing phenylalanine or tryptophan.

J gene: TRBJ1-5
V gene: TRBV6-6
CDR3 protein: CASSFGIEQPQHF

J gene: TRBJ2-6
V gene: TRBV15
CDR3 protein: CATSGGQLVGANVLTF

J gene: TRBJ2-7
V gene: TRBV5-1
CDR3 protein: CASRTRDRVAEQYF

J gene: TRBJ2-1
V gene: TRBV9
CDR3 protein: CASSRDRSYNEQFF

J gene: TRBJ2-5
V gene: TRBV28
CDR3 protein: CASSLPFGETQYF

J gene: TRBJ2-7
V gene: TRBV6-5
CDR3 protein: CAISKGQEECEQYF

J gene: TRBJ1-1
V gene: TRBV29-1
CDR3 protein: CSVETGMNTEAFF

J gene: TRBJ2-3
V gene: TRBV4-1
CDR3 protein: CASSPPGQDTQYF

J gene: TRBJ1-2
V gene: TRBV27
CDR3 protein: CASSFGQTYGYTF

J gene: TRBJ2-5
V gene: TRBV7-6
CDR3 protein: CASSLVGQAQETQYF

J gene: TRBJ2-1
V gene: TRBV4-1
CDR3 protein: CASSQVDTSGRNEQFF

J gene: TRBJ2-7
V gene: TRBV7-9
CDR3 protein: CASSPRWDGGYEQYF

J gene: TRBJ2-3
V gene: TRBV7-9
CDR3 protein: CASSLGGQGTDTQYF

J gene: TRBJ2-1
V gene: TRBV27
CDR3 protein: CASSLSLRAPSYNEQFF

J gene: TRBJ2-1
V gene: TRBV5-4
CDR3 protein: CASSLGRTPAEQFF

J gene: TRBJ1-4
V gene: TRBV19
CDR3 protein: CASSIGGTDNEKLFF